A single sample gave rise to the 3 T cell receptor beta chains below, sequenced in a study of T cell responses to AZD1222 COVID-19 vaccine. Generated by immunoSEQ multiplex PCR, the TCRdb table keeps only in-frame clones and is missing some. In the table there are about 170,000 clones, 80% to 95% of which are singletons. The sequenced sample was peripheral blood, obtained on day 0 of AZD1222 vaccination. Receptors were obtained from an adult in good health.

This clone was seen more than once but under ten times. This rearrangement joins TRBV9 to TRBJ2-1; 9 bases are a match to TRBD2. The V and J ends lost 2 bases and 4 bases, in that order; junction bases with no gene match: 4. CDR1 is SGDLS, CDR2 YYNGEE, per germline. The CDR3 contains 15 residues. The CDR3 sequence: CASSVDSGSYNEQFF. The DNA of the CDR3 is TGTGCCAGCAGCGTTGATAGCGGGAGTTACAATGAGCAGTTCTTC.

The chain recombines TRBV12-3 or TRBV12-4 with TRBJ2-4; TRBD1 matches 7 bases. The V gene end was trimmed by 2 bases and the J gene end by 12 bases; junction bases not matched to a gene: 7. This CDR3 contains 13 residues. The CDR3 region has the DNA TGTGCCAGCAGTTTAAGTCCAGGGGGTCATCAGTACTTC. Translating gives CASSLSPGGHQYF.

The chain employs TRBV3-1 (or the pseudogene TRBV3-2) and TRBJ1-6; D is unclear. Germline V gives CDR1 LGHDT, CDR2 YNNKEL (reference sequence). This CDR3 is 15 amino acids long. V shed 1 base and J shed 7 bases, with 11 bases lying between them. CDR3 coding DNA: TGTGCCAGCAGCCAAGGTGTAGAAGGAAATTCACCCCTCCACTTT. Protein: CASSQGVEGNSPLHF.